This T cell receptor (beta chain) was profiled in a study of beta chain features in type 1 diabetes. The wider study: Age, gender and cell yields were similar between patients and healthy donors. Taken together, all samples contributed 90 million to 140 million examined sorted cells.

The study reverse transcribed the entire isolated RNA, so it sequenced expressed TCRB transcripts. The repertoire was sequenced with immunoSEQ multiplex PCR; TCRdb's copy has only in-frame clones and lacks some. The sample holds 95,000 to 150,000 clones, about a sixth seen once. Germline V gene lookup returns CDR1 SGHRS and CDR2 YFSETQ. The length of the CDR3 is 13 residues. The V gene end was trimmed by 7 bases and the J gene end by 5 bases; junction bases not matched to a gene: 8. Post-sort purity exceeded 98% for all sorted populations. Study-level points and caveats: Type 1 diabetes patients had moderately but significantly shorter TCRB CDR3s in all four CD4+ subsets.

This clone was picked up many times. Its antigen is as yet unknown. The receptor comes from a young man with type 1 diabetes. The chain employs TRBV5-1 and TRBJ2-7, with 8 bases aligning to TRBD1. Sequencing was performed on central memory CD4+ T cells from blood. The CDR3 loop reads CASRPGGYDEQYF. The CDR3 DNA reads TGCGCCAGCCGCCCAGGGGGCTACGACGAGCAGTACTTC.